The TCR beta chain under discussion was sequenced for a study of relationships among human T cell subsets. The V gene lost 6 bases and the J gene lost 2 bases, with 12 bases spanning the gap. Germline-derived CDR1 and CDR2 are DFQATT and SNEGSKA (reference sequence). The CDR3 runs 13 residues. Semiquantitative ARM-PCR amplified T cell receptor alpha and beta CDR3 regions from mRNA. ARM-PCR used tagged nested gene-specific primers, then communal superprimers for exponential amplification. Each CDR3 protein is one row after TCRdb ran MiXCR on the multiplex PCR reads. In the table there are some 16,000 distinct CDR3 sequences, less than 80% of which are singletons.

The clonotype was recovered from a man aged 35 to 55 in good health. Sequencing was performed on total T cells sorted from blood. The V and J genes are TRBV20-1 and TRBJ2-3, with D unclear. CDR3 sequence: CSAKGRNTDTQYF. CDR3 nucleotides: TGCAGTGCAAAGGGCCGGAACACAGATACGCAGTATTTT.